What follows is one TCR beta chain and its context. This entry belongs to a study of regulatory dendritic cells for organ transplantation. Naive CD45RA+ and memory CD45RO+ CD4+ or CD8+ T cells were FACS-sorted. Repertoires were generated with immunoSEQ multiplex PCR, while TCRdb's copy carries only in-frame clones and drops some. The sample carries fewer than 50,000 clones, about 89% recorded once. This TCR came from a human donor in good health. The sequenced sample consisted of naive CD8+ T cells from blood. This sample's subset: CD45RA+ naive T cells.

CDR3 loop: CASRVTATSGNTIYF. Written as DNA, the CDR3 is TGTGCCAGCAGGGTTACAGCGACCTCTGGAAACACCATATATTTT. This chain connects TRBV28 to TRBJ1-3; D remains ambiguous. Trimming took 6 bases from V and 0 from J, leaving 12 bases between them. This CDR3 has 15 amino acids. Germline V gene sequence: CDR1 MDHEN, CDR2 SYDVKM. Combining the CDR3 with reference TRBV28 and TRBJ1-3 gives the whole variable domain DVKVTQSSRYLVKRTGEKVFLECVQDMDHENMFWYRQDPGLGLRLIYFSYDVKMKEKGDIPEGYSVSREKKERFSLILESASTNQTSMYLCASRVTATSGNTIYFGEGSWLTVV.